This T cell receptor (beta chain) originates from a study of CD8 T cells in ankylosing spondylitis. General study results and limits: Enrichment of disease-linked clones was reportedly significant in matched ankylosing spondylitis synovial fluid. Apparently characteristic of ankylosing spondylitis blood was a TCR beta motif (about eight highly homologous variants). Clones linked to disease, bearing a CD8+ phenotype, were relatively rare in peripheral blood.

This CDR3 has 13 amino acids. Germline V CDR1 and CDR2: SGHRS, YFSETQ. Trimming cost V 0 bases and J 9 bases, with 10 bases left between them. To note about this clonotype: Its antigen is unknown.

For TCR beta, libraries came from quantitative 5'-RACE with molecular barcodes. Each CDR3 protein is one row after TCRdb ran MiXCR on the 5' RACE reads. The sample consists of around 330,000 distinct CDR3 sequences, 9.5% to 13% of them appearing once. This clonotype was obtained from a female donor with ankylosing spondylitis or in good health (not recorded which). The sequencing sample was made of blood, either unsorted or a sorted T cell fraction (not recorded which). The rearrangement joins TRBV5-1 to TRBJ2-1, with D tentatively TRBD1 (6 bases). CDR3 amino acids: CASSLVTGTEQFF. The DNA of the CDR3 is TGCGCCAGCAGCTTGGTAACAGGGACTGAGCAGTTCTTC.